The 27 T cell receptor beta chains given below trace back to one sample, sequenced in a study of T-cell memory formation after mild COVID-19. In TCRdb, the 5' RACE reads were re-called with MiXCR into one record per CDR3 protein. This sample has 250,000 to 400,000 distinct CDR3 sequences; approximately 15% occur once, and the top ten carry roughly 23%. The sequencing input was PBMCs or a T cell subset sorted from them (not recorded which). Source of these receptors: a man aged 18 to 29 who had mild COVID-19 (a few samples of this study predate the infection). Cell type and time point are not known.

This clonotype showed up just a few times. This chain links TRBV7-4 with TRBJ2-7; possibly TRBD1 or TRBD2 for D (5 bases each). CDR3 length: 12 residues. The germline CDR1 and CDR2 sequences are SGHVT and SQSDAQ. Trimming stripped 5 bases from V and 7 bases from J, with 12 bases between. The CDR3 DNA reads as TGTGCCAGCAGCCAAATTGGGGGTGAGCAGTACGTC. Encoded protein: CASSQIGGEQYV.

This clonotype came up a few times. This rearrangement joins TRBV25-1 to TRBJ2-1; D remains ambiguous. The germline V gene encodes CDR1 MGHDK and CDR2 SYGVNS. The CDR3 contains 11 residues. Trimming removed 6 bases at V and 5 bases at J, with 5 bases between. The CDR3 region is CASRINNEQFF. The DNA of the CDR3 is TGTGCCAGCAGGATTAACAATGAGCAGTTCTTC.

The chain joins TRBV28 to TRBJ2-2; unclear D gene. CDR1 and CDR2 (germline): MDHEN, SYDVKM. This CDR3 region has 14 residues. V shed 3 bases and J shed 5 bases, with 10 bases lying between them. The CDR3 is CASSFGSYTGELFF. In DNA, the CDR3 is TGTGCCAGCAGTTTTGGCAGTTATACCGGGGAGCTGTTTTTT.

The sample holds a few counts of this clonotype. This chain joins TRBV7-2 and TRBJ2-6; unclear D gene. This CDR3 is built from 13 residues. In germline, CDR1 is SGHTA, CDR2 FQGNSA. Trimming shortened V by 3 bases and J by 3 bases, and 3 bases separated the two germline ends. This CDR3 is CASSFFGANVLTF. In nucleotides, the CDR3 is TGTGCCAGCAGCTTCTTTGGGGCCAACGTCCTGACTTTC.

This clonotype was seen a handful of times. CDR3 region: CASGHEQYF. The CDR3 bases are TGTGCCAGCGGCCACGAGCAGTACTTC. J is TRBJ2-7 and V is TRBV6-6; no clear D. The CDR3 length is 9 residues. Germline CDR1 MNHNY, CDR2 SVGAGI (reference sequence). V was shortened by 8 bases and J by 5 bases, with 4 bases between the two germline ends.

The V gene is TRBV6-2 or TRBV6-3, the J gene TRBJ1-5; D is uncertain. V gave up 6 bases and J gave up 11 bases, with 14 bases separating them. This CDR3 spans 12 amino acids. The germline V gene encodes CDR1 MNHEY and CDR2 SVGEGT. DNA of the CDR3: TGTGCCAGCAGCCCGCCCTCGTTGGCCCAGCATTTT. As protein: CASSPPSLAQHF.

This clonotype was seen only a few times. The chain links TRBV18 to TRBJ2-1; D uncertain. The CDR3 has 14 amino acids. Germline CDR1 is KGHSH and CDR2 is LQKENI. V gave up 0 bases and J gave up 5 bases, with 8 bases separating them. The CDR3 protein is CASSPPAKDNEQFF. Here the CDR3 DNA reads TGTGCCAGCTCACCACCGGCTAAGGACAATGAGCAGTTCTTC.

This clonotype was seen only a few times. The chain joins TRBV27 to TRBJ1-2; D not certain. The CDR3 contains 16 residues. The V end was cut by 1 base, the J end by 5 bases, with 17 bases between. CDR1 and CDR2 (germline): MNHEY, SMNVEV (reference sequence). The chain's CDR3 is CASSLFADGSTYGYTF. CDR3 sequence (DNA): TGTGCCAGCAGTTTATTCGCAGACGGATCCACGTATGGCTACACCTTC.

The chain has TRBV7-8 and TRBJ1-3, with D possibly matching TRBD1 (5 bases). V was clipped by 6 bases and J by 0 bases, with 12 bases between them. Germline loops: CDR1 SGHVS, CDR2 FQNEAQ. CDR3 length: 15 residues. The chain's CDR3 is CASRPLTVSGNTIYF. DNA of the CDR3: TGTGCCAGCAGACCTTTGACAGTCTCTGGAAACACCATATATTTT. Full variable domain (missing parts from reference TRBV7-8 and TRBJ1-3): GAGVSQSPRYKVAKRGQDVALRCDPISGHVSLFWYQQALGQGPEFLTYFQNEAQLDKSGLPSDRFFAERPEGSVSTLKIQRTQQEDSAVYLCASRPLTVSGNTIYFGEGSWLTVV.

This clonotype was recorded a few times. Its ends do not fully match the called genes, so a read error is possible. J is TRBJ2-3 and V is TRBV19; tentatively, D is TRBD2 (5 bases). The CDR3 consists of 15 residues. The germline V gene has CDR1 LNHDA and CDR2 SQIVND (reference sequence). CDR3 bases: TGTGCCAGTAGTCTAGACGGGGTGGGAACAGATACGCAGTATTTT. This gives the protein CASSLDGVGTDTQYF.

This rearrangement joins TRBV9 to TRBJ1-5; 7 bases match TRBD1. Germline V lookup: CDR1 SGDLS, CDR2 YYNGEE. The CDR3 runs to 14 residues. The J segment lost 7 bases and the V segment lost 3 bases, leaving 7 bases of the junction unmatched. CDR3 protein: CASSARDSLQPQHF. DNA for the CDR3: TGTGCCAGCAGCGCCCGGGACAGCCTCCAGCCCCAGCATTTT.

The J gene is TRBJ2-1, the V gene TRBV5-4; maybe TRBD2 (6 bases). The CDR3 has 15 amino acids. Trimming took 1 base from V and 2 from J, leaving 10 bases between them. Germline lookup yields CDR1 SGHNT and CDR2 YYREEE (reference sequence). CDR3 protein: CASSLSWGAYNEQFF. CDR3 sequence (DNA): TGTGCCAGCAGCTTGTCGTGGGGGGCCTACAATGAGCAGTTCTTC.

This clonotype came up many times. The chain carries TRBV25-1 and TRBJ2-1; the match to TRBD1 covers 10 bases. Germline CDR1 reads MGHDK; CDR2 reads SYGVNS. The CDR3 runs to 15 residues. V was pared by 6 bases and J by 5 bases, with 7 bases of the junction left unmatched. CDR3: CASRNYGTGDNEQFF. The CDR3 bases are TGTGCCAGCAGGAATTATGGGACAGGGGACAATGAGCAGTTCTTC.

This clonotype was picked up a small number of times. The CDR3 region has the DNA TGTGCCAGCAGCCAAGAATACCCAGGCGCCGAGCAGTACGTC. It yields the protein CASSQEYPGAEQYV. The chain combines TRBV4-2 with TRBJ2-7, with unresolved D. Looked up from germline, CDR1 is LGHNA and CDR2 is YNFKEQ. The CDR3 spans 14 residues. Trimming took off 0 bases at V and 6 bases at J, with 12 bases between the two ends.

This clonotype has just a few counts. Lacking the conserved final phenylalanine or tryptophan, this CDR3 likely reflects a read error. The limits of the CDR3 on the DNA are not certain, so only TCRdb's listed CDR3 is given. V is TRBV7-9 and J is TRBJ1-1; the table calls TRBD1, which could not be checked here. Including both end residues, the CDR3 is 12 amino acids long. Looked up from germline, CDR1 is SEHNR and CDR2 is FQNEAQ (reference sequence). The chain's CDR3 is CASSRDRGPTKV.

This clonotype was seen at least ten times. J is TRBJ2-3 and V is TRBV7-9, with TRBD1 matching over 7 bases. CDR1 SEHNR and CDR2 FQNEAQ come from the germline V gene (reference sequence). With 3 bases clipped from V and 0 bases from J, the junction kept 3 bases outside the gene matches. The CDR3 contains 15 residues. In DNA form, the CDR3 reads TGTGCCAGCAGCTTGCAGGGGGAAAGCACAGATACGCAGTATTTT. It is translated as CASSLQGESTDTQYF.

This sequence joins TRBV2 and TRBJ1-1, with D unclear. Deletions cut 3 bases from V and 4 bases from J, with 9 bases between. The CDR3 is 13 amino acids. Germline values: CDR1 SNHLY, CDR2 FYNNEI. The CDR3 coding sequence is TGTGCCAGCAGTGATACCCCGAGCACTGAAGCTTTCTTT. Amino acid sequence: CASSDTPSTEAFF.

The CDR3 loop reads CASASESTDTQYF. CDR3 bases: TGTGCCAGCGCTAGCGAGAGCACAGATACGCAGTATTTT. The rearrangement joins TRBV7-2 to TRBJ2-3, with a tentative D call TRBD2 (6 bases). Germline-derived CDR1 and CDR2 are SGHTA and FQGNSA. The ends were cut back, 8 bases at V and 0 bases at J, with 9 bases in the middle. There are 13 residues in the CDR3.

This clonotype has a handful of counts. The V call is TRBV19, the J call TRBJ2-6, with D possibly matching TRBD1 (5 bases). Germline V gene lookup returns CDR1 LNHDA and CDR2 SQIVND (reference sequence). Trimming took 4 bases from V and 4 from J, leaving 11 bases between them. The CDR3 totals 15 residues. CDR3 loop: CASSNRLLGANVLTF. The CDR3 DNA reads as TGTGCCAGTAGTAACAGGCTCCTCGGGGCCAACGTCCTGACTTTC. Complete variable domain (other parts from reference TRBV19 and TRBJ2-6): DGGITQSPKYLFRKEGQNVTLSCEQNLNHDAMYWYRQDPGQGLRLIYYSQIVNDFQKGDIAEGYSVSREKKESFPLTVTSAQKNPTAFYLCASSNRLLGANVLTFGAGSRLTVL.

This chain joins TRBV20-1 and TRBJ2-5, with D perhaps matching TRBD2 (6 bases). The CDR3 extends over 14 amino acids. The ends were cut back, 0 bases at V and 4 bases at J, with 12 bases in the middle. Germline V lookup: CDR1 DFQATT, CDR2 SNEGSKA (reference sequence). As DNA, the CDR3 is TGCAGTGCTAGAGATTCGGCTAGCGCAGAGACCCAGTACTTC. It codes for CSARDSASAETQYF.

This chain connects TRBV15 to TRBJ2-3, with 8 bases matching TRBD1. This CDR3 spans 14 amino acids. V was pared by 8 bases and J by 3 bases, with 7 bases of the junction left unmatched. CDR1 and CDR2 from the germline V gene are LNHNV and YYDKDF (reference sequence). The CDR3 reads CATSDRVETDTQYF. Written as DNA, the CDR3 is TGTGCCACCTCGGACAGGGTCGAGACAGATACGCAGTATTTT.

The sample holds a few counts of this clonotype. This chain joins TRBV6-2 or TRBV6-3 and TRBJ2-5; D unresolved. The CDR3 contains 15 residues. The V gene lost 0 bases and the J gene lost 2 bases, with 10 bases spanning the gap. Per the germline V gene, CDR1 is MNHEY and CDR2 is SVGEGT. The CDR3 loop is CASSYSVQPQETQYF. DNA for the CDR3: TGTGCCAGCAGTTACTCGGTTCAGCCTCAAGAGACCCAGTACTTC.

This clonotype came up many times. V is TRBV7-9 and J is TRBJ1-1; no clear D. Trimming pared 4 bases from V and 0 bases from J, leaving 6 bases between. The CDR3 loop spans 13 amino acids. CDR1 is SEHNR, CDR2 FQNEAQ, per germline (reference sequence). The CDR3 DNA sequence: TGTGCCAGCAGCTGGGGAATGAACACTGAAGCTTTCTTT. It codes for CASSWGMNTEAFF.

The table lists this clonotype with a few counts. The chain uses TRBV11-2 and TRBJ2-5; D possibly matches TRBD1 or TRBD2 (6 bases each). Germline loops: CDR1 SGHAT, CDR2 FQNNGV. The CDR3 totals 13 residues. Trimming removed 6 bases from V and 3 bases from J, with 11 bases in between. CDR3 loop: CASSGGPKETQYF. DNA for the CDR3: TGTGCCAGCAGTGGGGGGCCCAAAGAGACCCAGTACTTC.

This clonotype has a count of ten or more. This sequence joins TRBV7-2 and TRBJ2-3, with D possibly TRBD2 on 6 matching bases. The CDR3 has 14 residues. CDR1 and CDR2 (germline): SGHTA, FQGNSA. Trimming left V 7 bases short and J 9 bases short, with 20 bases between. The CDR3 region is CASTGYGGAATQYF. The DNA for the CDR3 is TGTGCCAGCACCGGTTACGGCGGGGCCGCAACGCAGTATTTT. The whole variable domain, filled in from reference TRBV7-2 and TRBJ2-3, reads GAGVSQSPSNKVTEKGKDVELRCDPISGHTALYWYRQSLGQGLEFLIYFQGNSAPDKSGLPSDRFSAERTGGSVSTLTIQRTQQEDSAVYLCASTGYGGAATQYFGPGTRLTVL.

The chain uses TRBV28 and TRBJ2-5; the match to TRBD1 covers 11 bases. CDR1 MDHEN and CDR2 SYDVKM come from the germline V gene. V was clipped by 3 bases and J by 5 bases; unmatched bases: 5. The CDR3 has 15 residues. The CDR3: CASSLGQGVWETQYF. Written as DNA, the CDR3 is TGTGCCAGCAGTTTGGGACAGGGGGTTTGGGAGACCCAGTACTTC.

This clonotype has ten or more counts. This chain joins TRBV5-1 and TRBJ2-3; 8 nucleotides line up with TRBD1. The germline V gene has CDR1 SGHRS and CDR2 YFSETQ. The CDR3 loop spans 14 amino acids. V shed 6 bases, J shed 0 bases, and the junction held 3 bases outside the gene matches. CDR3 protein: CASKGQGSTDTQYF. The CDR3 region has the DNA TGCGCCAGCAAAGGACAGGGCAGCACAGATACGCAGTATTTT.